This T cell receptor beta chain was sequenced for a study of shared clonotypes between healthy human individuals. Study outcomes and limitations: Of the naive CD4 clonotypes, approximately 5% were shared across four donors. The study found lower generation probabilities in non-shared clonotypes than in those shared by all four donors.

With regard to this clone: Its antigen remains unknown.

Assay: immunoSEQ multiplex PCR; the TCRdb copy retains only in-frame clones and omits some. Here the sample spans some 2 million clones, 85% to 95% being singletons. Trimming pared 1 base from V and 6 bases from J, leaving 18 bases between. The CDR3 spans 16 residues. Germline loops: CDR1 SEHNR, CDR2 FQNEAQ (reference sequence). The rearrangement joins TRBV7-9 to TRBJ1-2, with unresolved D. Material: naive CD4+ T cells sorted from blood. Described subset: CD45RA+ positively selected. The source is a man aged 18 to 29 in good health. The CDR3 spells CASSLESRSFKDGYTF. The CDR3 bases are TGTGCCAGCAGCTTAGAGTCCAGGAGTTTCAAGGATGGCTACACCTTC.